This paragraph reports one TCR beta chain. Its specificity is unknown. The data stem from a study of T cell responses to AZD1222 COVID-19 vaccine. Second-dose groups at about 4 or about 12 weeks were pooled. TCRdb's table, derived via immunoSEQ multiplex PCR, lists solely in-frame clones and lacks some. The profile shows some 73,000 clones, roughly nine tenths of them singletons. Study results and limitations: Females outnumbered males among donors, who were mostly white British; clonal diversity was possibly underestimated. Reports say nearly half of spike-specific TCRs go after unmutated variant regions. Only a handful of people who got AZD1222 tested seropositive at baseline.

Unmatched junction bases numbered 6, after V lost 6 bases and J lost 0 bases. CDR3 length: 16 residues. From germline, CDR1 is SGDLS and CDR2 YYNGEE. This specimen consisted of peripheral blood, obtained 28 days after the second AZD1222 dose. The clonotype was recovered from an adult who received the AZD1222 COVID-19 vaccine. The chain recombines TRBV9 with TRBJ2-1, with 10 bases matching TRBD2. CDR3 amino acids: CASTGSGGTSYNEQFF. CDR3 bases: TGTGCCAGCACCGGTAGCGGGGGGACCTCCTACAATGAGCAGTTCTTC.